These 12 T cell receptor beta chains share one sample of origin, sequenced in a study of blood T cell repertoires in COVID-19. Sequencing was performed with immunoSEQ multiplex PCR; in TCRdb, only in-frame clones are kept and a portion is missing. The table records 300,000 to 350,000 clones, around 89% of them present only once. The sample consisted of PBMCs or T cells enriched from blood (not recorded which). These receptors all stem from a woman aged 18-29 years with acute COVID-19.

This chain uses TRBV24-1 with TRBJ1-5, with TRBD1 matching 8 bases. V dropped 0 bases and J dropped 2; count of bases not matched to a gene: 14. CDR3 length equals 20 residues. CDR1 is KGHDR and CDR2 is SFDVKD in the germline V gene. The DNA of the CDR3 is TGTGCCACCAGTGATTTGATCTTGCAGGGGGCGAGTGAAGGCAATCAGCCCCAGCATTTT. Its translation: CATSDLILQGASEGNQPQHF.

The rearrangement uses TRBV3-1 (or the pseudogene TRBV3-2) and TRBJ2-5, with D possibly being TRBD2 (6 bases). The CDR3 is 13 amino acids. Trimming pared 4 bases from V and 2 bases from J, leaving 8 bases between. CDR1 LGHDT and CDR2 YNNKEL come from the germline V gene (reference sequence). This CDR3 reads CASSLGTQETQYF. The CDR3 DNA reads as TGTGCCAGCAGCCTCGGGACTCAAGAGACCCAGTACTTC.

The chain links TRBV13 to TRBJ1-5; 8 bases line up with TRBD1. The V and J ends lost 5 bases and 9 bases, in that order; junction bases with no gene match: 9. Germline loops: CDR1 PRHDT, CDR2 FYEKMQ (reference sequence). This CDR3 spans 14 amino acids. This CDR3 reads CASSKGQGDRPQHF. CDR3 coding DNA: TGTGCCAGCAGCAAAGGACAGGGCGATAGGCCCCAGCATTTT.

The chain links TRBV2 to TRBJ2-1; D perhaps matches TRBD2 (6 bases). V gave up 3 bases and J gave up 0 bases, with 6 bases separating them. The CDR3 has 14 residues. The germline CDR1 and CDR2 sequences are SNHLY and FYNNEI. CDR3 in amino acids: CASSDGSSYNEQFF. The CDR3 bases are TGTGCCAGCAGTGACGGGAGCTCCTACAATGAGCAGTTCTTC.

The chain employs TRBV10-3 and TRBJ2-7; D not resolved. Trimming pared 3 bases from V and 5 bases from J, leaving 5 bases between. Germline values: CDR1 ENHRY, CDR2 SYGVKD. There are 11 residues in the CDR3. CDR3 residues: CAISEANEQYF. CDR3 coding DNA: TGTGCCATCAGTGAAGCCAACGAGCAGTACTTC.

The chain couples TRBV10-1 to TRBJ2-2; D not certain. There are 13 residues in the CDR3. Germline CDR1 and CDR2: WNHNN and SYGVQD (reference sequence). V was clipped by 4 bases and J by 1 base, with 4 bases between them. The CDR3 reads CASSVGNTGELFF. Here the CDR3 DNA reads TGCGCCAGCAGTGTCGGGAACACCGGGGAGCTGTTTTTT.

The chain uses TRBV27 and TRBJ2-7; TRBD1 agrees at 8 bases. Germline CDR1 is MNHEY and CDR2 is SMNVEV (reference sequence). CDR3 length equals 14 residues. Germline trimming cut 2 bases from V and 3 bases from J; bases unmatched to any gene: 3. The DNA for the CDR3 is TGTGCCAGCAGTTTAAGGACAGGGAACTACGAGCAGTACTTC. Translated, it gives CASSLRTGNYEQYF.

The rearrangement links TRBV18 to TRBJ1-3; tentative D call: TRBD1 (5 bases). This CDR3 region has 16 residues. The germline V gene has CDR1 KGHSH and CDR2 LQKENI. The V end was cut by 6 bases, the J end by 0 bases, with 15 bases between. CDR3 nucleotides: TGTGCCAGCTCTCGTCCAGGCAGGGACTCTGGAAACACCATATATTTT. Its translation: CASSRPGRDSGNTIYF.

The CDR3 DNA reads TGTGCCAGCAAGCCGGGGGGTCTTACAGATACGCAGTATTTT. Residues: CASKPGGLTDTQYF. The V gene is TRBV28, the J gene TRBJ2-3, with 7 bases matching TRBD2. CDR1 is MDHEN, CDR2 SYDVKM, per germline. The CDR3 consists of 14 residues. J lost 3 bases, V lost 7 bases, and 7 bases had no gene match.

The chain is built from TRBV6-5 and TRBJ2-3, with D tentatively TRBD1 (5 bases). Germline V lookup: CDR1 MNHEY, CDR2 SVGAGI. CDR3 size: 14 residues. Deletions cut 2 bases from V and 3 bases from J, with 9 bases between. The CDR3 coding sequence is TGTGCCAGCAGTTACCGACAGACGACAGATACGCAGTATTTT. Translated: CASSYRQTTDTQYF.

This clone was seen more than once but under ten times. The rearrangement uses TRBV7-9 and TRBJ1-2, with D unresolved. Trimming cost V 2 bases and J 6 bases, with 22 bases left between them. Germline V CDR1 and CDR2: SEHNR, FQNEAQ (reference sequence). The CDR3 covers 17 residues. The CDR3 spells CASSLQTAGWVGNGYTF. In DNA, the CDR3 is TGTGCCAGCAGCTTACAGACGGCAGGATGGGTTGGCAATGGCTACACCTTC.

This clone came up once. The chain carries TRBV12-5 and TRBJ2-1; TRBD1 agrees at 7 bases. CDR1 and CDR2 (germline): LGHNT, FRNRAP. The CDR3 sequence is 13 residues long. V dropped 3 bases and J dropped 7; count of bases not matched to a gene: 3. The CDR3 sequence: CASGLRGLNEQFF. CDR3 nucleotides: TGTGCTAGTGGTTTAAGGGGGCTAAATGAGCAGTTCTTC. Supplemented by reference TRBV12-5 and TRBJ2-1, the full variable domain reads DARVTQTPRHKVTEMGQEVTMRCQPILGHNTVFWYRQTMMQGLELLAYFRNRAPLDDSGMPKDRFSAEMPDATLATLKIQPSEPRDSAVYFCASGLRGLNEQFFGPGTRLTVL.